These T cell receptor beta chains were read from a single sample in a study of cytomegalovirus exposure and HLA in healthy donors. The data were produced by immunoSEQ multiplex PCR, yet TCRdb's version contains in-frame clones alone and is incomplete. Seen here are around 100,000 clones, 79% observed once, and the top ten hold around 3%. Sequencing was performed on PBMCs. The origin of the receptors is a woman aged 40 to 50 in good health and CMV-seronegative. The CDR3 runs from the conserved cysteine through the conserved F or W. Fields, in order: D gene, J gene, clone size, V gene, CDR3 protein, CDR3 DNA. A D gene is named only where the DNA matches it firmly. Some rows have no size entry. The others give once, few or many, or a class for an expanded clone.

- | TRBJ1-3 | - | TRBV19 | CAGTSSSGNTIYF | TGTGCCGGCACCTCCAGCTCTGGAAACACCATATATTTT
TRBD1 | TRBJ2-7 | - | TRBV12-5 | CASGLGDRPYEQYF | TGTGCTAGTGGTTTGGGGGACAGGCCCTACGAGCAGTACTTC
- | TRBJ1-2 | - | TRBV7-2 | CASSLNGPGNYGYTF | TGTGCCAGCAGCTTAAATGGCCCGGGGAACTATGGCTACACCTTC
- | TRBJ2-5 | - | TRBV14 | CASSLGGLETQYF | TGTGCCAGCAGCCTGGGCGGACTCGAGACCCAGTACTTC
TRBD2 | TRBJ2-2 | - | TRBV2 | CASNPRTSENTGELFF | TGTGCCAGCAACCCCAGGACTAGCGAGAACACCGGGGAGCTGTTTTTT
TRBD2 | TRBJ2-1 | once | TRBV7-9 | CASSLKGTSGGAWNEQFF | TGTGCCAGCAGCTTAAAAGGGACTAGCGGGGGGGCATGGAATGAGCAGTTCTTC
- | TRBJ2-2 | - | TRBV4-1 | CASSQDLARGDTGELFF | TGCGCCAGCAGCCAAGATCTGGCCAGGGGGGACACCGGGGAGCTGTTTTTT
- | TRBJ2-1 | few | TRBV18 | CASSPSLAYNEQFF | TGTGCCAGCTCACCATCCCTAGCGTACAATGAGCAGTTCTTC
TRBD1 | TRBJ2-1 | - | TRBV6-5 | CASTDRGSLNQQFF | TGTGCCAGCACCGACAGGGGTAGCCTTAATCAGCAGTTCTTC
- | TRBJ2-2 | - | TRBV5-1 | CASLKGGYTGELFF | TGCGCCAGCTTGAAAGGGGGATACACCGGGGAGCTGTTTTTT
- | TRBJ1-1 | once | TRBV11-2 | CASSLVQGETEAFF | TGTGCCAGCAGCTTAGTTCAGGGCGAGACTGAAGCTTTCTTT
TRBD1 | TRBJ2-3 | - | TRBV28 | CASSLDRGGTDTQYF | TGTGCCAGCAGTTTGGACAGGGGAGGCACAGATACGCAGTATTTT
TRBD1 | TRBJ1-5 | - | TRBV28 | CASWGDRHTTQHF | TGTGCCAGTTGGGGGGACAGGCACACGACTCAGCATTTT
- | TRBJ2-5 | - | TRBV5-6 | CASSLAQGLGRETQYF | TGTGCCAGCAGCTTGGCGCAGGGCCTCGGCCGAGAGACCCAGTACTTC
TRBD1 | TRBJ1-6 | few | TRBV5-1 | CASSRWTGDNSPLHF | TGCGCCAGCAGCAGATGGACAGGGGATAATTCACCCCTCCACTTT
- | TRBJ2-5 | - | TRBV5-4 | CASSLVGGAQLETQYF | TGTGCCAGCAGCTTGGTAGGGGGAGCCCAACTAGAGACCCAGTACTTC
TRBD1 | TRBJ2-7 | - | TRBV2 | CASSRDRVDEQYF | TGTGCCAGCTCCCGGGACAGGGTGGACGAGCAGTACTTC
- | TRBJ1-1 | - | TRBV28 | CAARTETEAFF | TGTGCCGCCCGGACAGAGACTGAAGCTTTCTTT
TRBD2 | TRBJ2-6 | - | TRBV2 | CASSGLAGGPSGANVLTF | TGTGCCAGCAGTGGACTAGCGGGGGGCCCTTCTGGGGCCAACGTCCTGACTTTC
- | TRBJ2-1 | once | TRBV29-1 | CSAETGYNEQFF | TGCAGCGCCGAAACAGGGTACAATGAGCAGTTCTTC
- | TRBJ2-5 | few | TRBV19 | CASSYGGETQYF | TGTGCCAGTAGTTACGGGGGAGAGACCCAGTACTTC
- | TRBJ2-1 | - | TRBV11-2 | CASSLDHGRSQFF | TGTGCCAGCAGCTTAGATCACGGGAGAAGCCAGTTCTTC
- | TRBJ2-5 | - | TRBV7-6 | CASSPEGETQYF | TGTGCCAGCAGCCCGGAGGGAGAGACCCAGTACTTC
- | TRBJ1-1 | once | TRBV14 | CATADTLNTEAFF | TGTGCCACCGCTGACACTCTGAACACTGAAGCTTTCTTT
TRBD2 | TRBJ2-7 | once | TRBV28 | CASSLSSGRYEQYF | TGTGCCAGCAGTTTATCTAGCGGGAGGTACGAGCAGTACTTC
- | TRBJ1-1 | - | TRBV19 | CASSIDRERSEAFF | TGTGCCAGTAGTATAGACAGGGAAAGGTCTGAAGCTTTCTTT
- | TRBJ1-3 | - | TRBV5-8 | CASRRTGPAGNTIYF | TGTGCCAGCAGGCGTACAGGGCCCGCTGGAAACACCATATATTTT
TRBD2 | TRBJ2-3 | - | TRBV7-9 | CASSLGTSPSTDTQYF | TGTGCCAGCAGCTTAGGGACTAGCCCTTCCACAGATACGCAGTATTTT
TRBD1 | TRBJ1-1 | - | TRBV5-1 | CASSGGTGTEAFF | TGCGCCAGCAGCGGAGGGACAGGGACTGAAGCTTTCTTT
TRBD2 | TRBJ2-1 | - | TRBV7-8 | CASSSTSGGSYNEQFF | TGTGCCAGCAGTTCCACTAGCGGGGGTTCCTACAATGAGCAGTTCTTC
- | TRBJ1-1 | - | TRBV19 | CASTHRGISEAFF | TGTGCCAGTACCCATAGGGGGATTTCTGAAGCTTTCTTT
- | TRBJ1-4 | - | TRBV28 | CASRPGGNEKLFF | TGTGCCAGCCGCCCCGGGGGTAATGAAAAACTGTTTTTT
TRBD1 | TRBJ1-1 | - | TRBV5-1 | CASSHEGTGAIEAFF | TGCGCCAGCAGCCACGAAGGGACAGGGGCCATAGAAGCTTTCTTT
TRBD2 | TRBJ2-7 | - | TRBV15 | CATSRDLAGGYEQYF | TGTGCCACCAGCAGAGATCTAGCGGGAGGCTACGAGCAGTACTTC
- | TRBJ1-2 | - | TRBV6-6 | CASSLMSRVDYGYTF | TGTGCCAGCAGTCTCATGAGCAGGGTCGACTATGGCTACACCTTC
TRBD1 | TRBJ1-2 | - | TRBV7-9 | CSSSRGTGTAF | TGTTCCAGCAGCCGAGGGACAGGAACCGCCTTC
TRBD1 | TRBJ2-5 | - | TRBV25-1 | CASNPGTGGSKQYF | TGTGCCAGCAATCCCGGGACAGGGGGCTCTAAGCAGTACTTC
- | TRBJ1-1 | - | TRBV7-9 | CASSLAPGRISIEAFF | TGTGCCAGCAGCTTAGCGCCGGGGAGAATTTCCATTGAAGCTTTCTTT
TRBD1 | TRBJ2-2 | - | TRBV18 | CASSPPTGGNTGELFF | TGTGCCAGCTCACCACCGACAGGGGGGAACACCGGGGAGCTGTTTTTT
TRBD2 | TRBJ2-2 | - | TRBV4-1 | CASSQIAGGPGGELFF | TGCGCCAGCAGCCAAATAGCGGGAGGGCCCGGCGGGGAGCTGTTTTTT
- | TRBJ1-3 | once | TRBV10-2 | CASSGTSSGNTIYF | TGCGCCAGCAGTGGAACGAGCTCTGGAAACACCATATATTTT